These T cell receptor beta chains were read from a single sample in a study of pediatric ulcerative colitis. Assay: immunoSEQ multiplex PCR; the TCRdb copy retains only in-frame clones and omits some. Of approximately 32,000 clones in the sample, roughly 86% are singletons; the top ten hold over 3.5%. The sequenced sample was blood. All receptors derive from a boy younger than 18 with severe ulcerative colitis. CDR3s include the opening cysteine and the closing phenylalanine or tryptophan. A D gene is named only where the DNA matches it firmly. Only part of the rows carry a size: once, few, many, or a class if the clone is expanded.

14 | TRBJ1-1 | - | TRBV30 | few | TGTGCCTGGAGTGTAGGGCACTCGAACACTGAAGCTTTCTTT | CAWSVGHSNTEAFF
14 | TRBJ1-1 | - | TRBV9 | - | TGTGCCAGCAGCGTCACAGCGTCGGGCTCTGAAGCTTTCTTT | CASSVTASGSEAFF
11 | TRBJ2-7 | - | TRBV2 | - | TGTGCCAGCACCAGGGCCTACGAGCAGTACTTC | CASTRAYEQYF
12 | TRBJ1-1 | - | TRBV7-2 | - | TGTGCCTCCGGGAACCCTAGGACTGAAGCTTTCTTT | CASGNPRTEAFF
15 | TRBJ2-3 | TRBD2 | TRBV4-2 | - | TGTGCCAGCAGCCAAGGGGCGGGGGGACCAGATACGCAGTATTTT | CASSQGAGGPDTQYF
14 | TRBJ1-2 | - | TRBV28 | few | TGTGCCAGCAGTGAGGGAGGAGATAACTATGGCTACACCTTC | CASSEGGDNYGYTF
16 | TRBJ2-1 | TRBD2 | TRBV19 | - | TGTGCCAGTAGTACCCTTGGCGGGGGGGCCAATTTTGAGCAGTTCTTC | CASSTLGGGANFEQFF
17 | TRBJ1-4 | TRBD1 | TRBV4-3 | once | TGCGCCAGCAGCCAAGATATAGGCGGGACAGGGAATGAAAAACTGTTTTTT | CASSQDIGGTGNEKLFF
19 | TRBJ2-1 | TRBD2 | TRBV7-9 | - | TGTGCCAGCAGCTCGCCAACATCTATAACTAGCGGGGGGACCTATGAGCAGTTCTTC | CASSSPTSITSGGTYEQFF
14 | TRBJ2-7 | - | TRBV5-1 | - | TGCGCCAGCAGCTTTACGGGACATACCTACGAGCAGTACTTC | CASSFTGHTYEQYF
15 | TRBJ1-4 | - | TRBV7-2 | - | TGTGCCAGCAGCTTAGTTATCGCGAGTAATGAAAAACTGTTTTTT | CASSLVIASNEKLFF
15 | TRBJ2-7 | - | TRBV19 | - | TGTGCCAGTAGCCCACATCCGGGCCAGGGCTTCGAGCAGTACTTC | CASSPHPGQGFEQYF
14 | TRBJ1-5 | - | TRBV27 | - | TGTGCCAGCAGTTTATTTCAGGGGAATCAGCCCCAGCATTTT | CASSLFQGNQPQHF
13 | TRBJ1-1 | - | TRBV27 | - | TGTGCCAGCAGTTTATCATCAGGGTATGAAGCTTTCTTT | CASSLSSGYEAFF
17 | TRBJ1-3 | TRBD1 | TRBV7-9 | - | TGTGCCAGCAGCTTACCCCAATTAACAGGGGACGGAAACACCATATATTTT | CASSLPQLTGDGNTIYF
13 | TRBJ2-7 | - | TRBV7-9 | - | TGTGCCAGCAGCTTTCGCGGGGCCTACGAGCAGTACTTC | CASSFRGAYEQYF
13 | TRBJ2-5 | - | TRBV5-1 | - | TGCGCCAGCAGCGCAGGGGTTCAAGAGACCCAGTACTTC | CASSAGVQETQYF
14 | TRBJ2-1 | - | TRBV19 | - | TGTGCCAGTAGTCTACCCGGGACTTACAATGAGCAGTTCTTC | CASSLPGTYNEQFF
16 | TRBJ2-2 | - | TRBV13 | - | TGTGCCAGCAGCTTCGAGATGGGGGGAAACACCGGGGAGCTGTTTTTT | CASSFEMGGNTGELFF
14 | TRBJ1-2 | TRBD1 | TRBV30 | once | TGTGCCTGGAGAGAGGACAGGGAAGACTATGGCTACACCTTC | CAWREDREDYGYTF
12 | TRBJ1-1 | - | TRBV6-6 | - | TGTGCCAGCAGTAGCCAGCGGGAGCGGGCTTTCTTT | CASSSQRERAFF
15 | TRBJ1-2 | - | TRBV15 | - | TGTGCCACCAGCAGAGGCCGGGACATCCACTATGGCTACACCTTC | CATSRGRDIHYGYTF
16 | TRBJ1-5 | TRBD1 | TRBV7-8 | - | TGTGCCAGCAGCCCTCGGACAGGGCTGTTGAATCAGCCCCAGCATTTT | CASSPRTGLLNQPQHF
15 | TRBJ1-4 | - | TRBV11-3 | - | TGTGCCAGCAGCTTGTTTTCGGGGACTAATGAAAAACTGTTTTTT | CASSLFSGTNEKLFF
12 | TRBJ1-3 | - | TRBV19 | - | TGTGCCATGGGAGGTCCTGGAAACACCATATATTTT | CAMGGPGNTIYF
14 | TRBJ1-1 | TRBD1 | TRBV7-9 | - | TGTGCCAGCAGCTCGGGACAGCTGAACACTGAAGCTTTCTTT | CASSSGQLNTEAFF
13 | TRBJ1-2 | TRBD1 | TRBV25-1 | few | TGTGCCAGCAGCGCGACAGGGCACTATGGCTACACCTTC | CASSATGHYGYTF
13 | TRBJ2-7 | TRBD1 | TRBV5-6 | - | TGTGCCAGCAGCTTGGGACAGGGCTCTGCGCAGTACTTC | CASSLGQGSAQYF
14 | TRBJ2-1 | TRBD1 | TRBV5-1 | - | TGCGCCAGCAGCCCGGGACAGGGTTACAATGAGCAGTTCTTC | CASSPGQGYNEQFF
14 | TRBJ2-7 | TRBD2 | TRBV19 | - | TGTGCCAGTAGTATCTATAGCGGGCCCTACGAGCAGTACTTC | CASSIYSGPYEQYF
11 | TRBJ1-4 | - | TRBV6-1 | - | TGTGCCAGCAGTGAAGACGAGCAGGGTTGGTTT | CASSEDEQGWF
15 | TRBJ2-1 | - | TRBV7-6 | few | TGTGCCAGCAGCTTAGCTATTGGTACTGCGAATGAGCAGTTCTTC | CASSLAIGTANEQFF
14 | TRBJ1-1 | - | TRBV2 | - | TGTGCCAGCAGTGAAGAGTATCGGCAGGCTGAAGCTTTCTTT | CASSEEYRQAEAFF
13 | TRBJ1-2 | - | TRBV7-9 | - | TGTGCCAGCAGCTTAGAGAGGTTGGGCGGCTACACCTTC | CASSLERLGGYTF
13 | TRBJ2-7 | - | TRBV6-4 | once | TGTGCCAGCTGGGGGGATATGTACCACGAGCAGTACTTC | CASWGDMYHEQYF
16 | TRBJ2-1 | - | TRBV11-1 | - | TGTGCCAGCAGCTTGAGGGGGGATCCCTCCTACAATGAGCAGTTCTTC | CASSLRGDPSYNEQFF
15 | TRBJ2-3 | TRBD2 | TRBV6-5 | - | TGTGCCAGCAGTTACGTCGGGGGGAGCACAGATACGCAGTATTTT | CASSYVGGSTDTQYF
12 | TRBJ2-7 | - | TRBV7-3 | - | TGTGCCAGCAGCTTAACAGGGGGCGAGCAGTACTTC | CASSLTGGEQYF
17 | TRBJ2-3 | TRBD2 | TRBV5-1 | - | TGCGCCAGCAGCCTTCGGACTAGCGGGGGGGTGACAGATACGCAGTATTTT | CASSLRTSGGVTDTQYF
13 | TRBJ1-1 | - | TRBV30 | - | TGTGCCTGGAGTCGGAGCCATAACACTGAAGCTTTCTTT | CAWSRSHNTEAFF
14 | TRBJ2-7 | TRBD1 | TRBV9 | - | TGTGCCAGCAGCGTAGGGGACAGCTCCTACGAGCAGTACTTC | CASSVGDSSYEQYF
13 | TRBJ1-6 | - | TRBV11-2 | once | TGTGCCAGCAGCTTAGAACGAACGCGTCCCCTCCACTTT | CASSLERTRPLHF
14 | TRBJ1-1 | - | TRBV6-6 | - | TGTGCCAGCAGACAGGACAGAAGAAGTACTGAAGCTTTCTTT | CASRQDRRSTEAFF
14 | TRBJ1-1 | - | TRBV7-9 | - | TGTGCCAGCAGCTTAGTCCAGCCTAGCACTGAAGCTTTCTTT | CASSLVQPSTEAFF
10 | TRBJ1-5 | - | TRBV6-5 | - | TGTGCCAGCAGTTATTCCCCCCAGCATTTT | CASSYSPQHF
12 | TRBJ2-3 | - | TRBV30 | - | TGTGCCTGGAGTGTAGTACGTGATACGCAGTATTTT | CAWSVVRDTQYF
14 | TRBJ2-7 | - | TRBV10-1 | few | TGCGCCAGCAACATCGGGATCCGGTCCTACGAGCAGTACTTC | CASNIGIRSYEQYF
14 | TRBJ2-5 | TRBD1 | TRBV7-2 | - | TGTGCCAGCAGCCAGAACAGGGGACAAGAGACCCAGTACTTC | CASSQNRGQETQYF
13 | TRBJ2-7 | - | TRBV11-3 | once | TGTGCCAGCAGCTCACATAGCCTATCCGAGCAGTACTTC | CASSSHSLSEQYF
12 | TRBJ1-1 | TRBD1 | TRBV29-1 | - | TGCAGCGAACGAATCCGGGACAGTGAAGCTTTCTTT | CSERIRDSEAFF
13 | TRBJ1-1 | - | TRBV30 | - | TGTGCCTGGAGTGTCTTTCTTCAGACAGAAGCTTTCTTT | CAWSVFLQTEAFF
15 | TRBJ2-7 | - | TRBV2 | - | TGTGCCAGCAGGATCCGGGACGGAGCATTCTACGAGCAGTACTTC | CASRIRDGAFYEQYF
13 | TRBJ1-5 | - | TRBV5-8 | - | TGTGCCAGCAGCTTCCTGGGGTCGAAGCCCCAGCATTTT | CASSFLGSKPQHF
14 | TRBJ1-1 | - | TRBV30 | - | TGTGCCTGGAGTTCTGAGGGACGAGGCACTGAAGCTTTCTTT | CAWSSEGRGTEAFF
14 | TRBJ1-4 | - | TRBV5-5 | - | TGTGCCAGCAGCTTGATGCGGGGAGGCGAAAAACTGTTTTTT | CASSLMRGGEKLFF